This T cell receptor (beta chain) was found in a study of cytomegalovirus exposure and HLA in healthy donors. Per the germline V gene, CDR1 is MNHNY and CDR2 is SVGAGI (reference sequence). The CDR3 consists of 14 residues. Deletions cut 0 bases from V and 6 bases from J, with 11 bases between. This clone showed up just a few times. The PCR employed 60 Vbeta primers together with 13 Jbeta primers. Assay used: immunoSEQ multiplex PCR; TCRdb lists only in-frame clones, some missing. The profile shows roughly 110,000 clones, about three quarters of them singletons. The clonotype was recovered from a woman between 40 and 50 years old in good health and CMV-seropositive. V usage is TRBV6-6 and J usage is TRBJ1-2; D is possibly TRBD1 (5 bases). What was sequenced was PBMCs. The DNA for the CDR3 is TGTGCCAGCAGTTACTCAGGCCAGGGTCATGGCTACACCTTC. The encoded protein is CASSYSGQGHGYTF.